The entry below describes one TCR beta chain. This sample was taken from a study of blood T cell repertoires in COVID-19. Across the study: Researchers got acute and convalescent COVID-19 samples from the United States, Italy and Spain.

Per the study methods: Reference gene primer amplification gave estimated nucleated cell counts. TCRdb keeps only in-frame clones here, not all; method: immunoSEQ multiplex PCR. Clone size and the V and J calls come from that table; the DNA yielded D and trimming. The sample shows 65,000 to 80,000 clones, more than 75% of them seen only once. V lost 3 bases to trimming and J lost 11 bases, with 17 bases between them. CDR1 and CDR2 from the germline V gene are KGHSH and LQKENI. CDR3 size: 15 residues. This rearrangement joins TRBV18 to TRBJ1-6; D is unresolved. This TCR was sampled from a human donor in a cohort sampled during active COVID-19. Material: peripheral blood. For the CDR3, the DNA is TGTGCCAGCTCACCTGAATTCCCTTTTGCGGCACCCCTCCACTTT. Translated, it gives CASSPEFPFAAPLHF.